These 8 T cell receptor beta chains were sequenced from one sample in a study of blood T cell repertoires in COVID-19. Sequencing was performed with immunoSEQ multiplex PCR; in TCRdb, only in-frame clones are kept and a portion is missing. The sample includes some 55,000 clones, roughly 90% of them seen just once. The specimen was peripheral blood. The receptors come from a human donor in a cohort sampled during active COVID-19.

The count of this clone is one. The chain couples TRBV6-1 to TRBJ1-2; D is undetermined. Germline V gene data show CDR1 as MNHNS and CDR2 as SASEGT. The V and J ends lost 1 base and 8 bases respectively, with 14 bases between them. This CDR3 has 14 residues. The CDR3 nucleotides read TGTGCCAGCAGTGAAGGTGGCGGACTATGGGGCTACACCTTC. This codes for CASSEGGGLWGYTF.

The J gene is TRBJ1-2, the V gene TRBV10-2; D unclear. Trimming stripped 6 bases from V and 7 bases from J, with 9 bases between. The CDR3 is made up of 11 amino acids. CDR1 and CDR2 (germline): WSHSY, SAAADI. DNA for the CDR3: TGCGCCAGCAGGGGAGGTAGTGGCTACACCTTC. It yields the protein CASRGGSGYTF.

The chain employs TRBV29-1 and TRBJ2-7, with D possibly being TRBD2 (6 bases). With 4 bases removed from V and 9 bases from J, the gap between germline ends came to 10 bases. The CDR3 has 10 amino acids. Germline CDR1 SQVTM, CDR2 ANQGSEA. CDR3 loop: CSVVREVQYF. For the CDR3, the DNA is TGCAGCGTTGTTAGGGAGGTGCAGTACTTC.

This chain connects TRBV30 to TRBJ2-7; weak D call: TRBD1 (5 bases). V was pared by 4 bases and J by 0 bases, with 13 bases between. The CDR3 runs to 14 residues. The V gene's germline CDR1 is GTSNPN and CDR2 SVGIG (reference sequence). CDR3 region: CAWNPARASYEQYF. CDR3 nucleotides: TGTGCCTGGAACCCGGCCAGGGCCTCCTACGAGCAGTACTTC. Together with reference TRBV30 and TRBJ2-7, the CDR3 gives the full variable domain: SQTIHQWPATLVQPVGSPLSLECTVEGTSNPNLYWYRQAAGRGLQLLFYSVGIGQISSEVPQNLSASRPQDRQFILSSKKLLLSDSGFYLCAWNPARASYEQYFGPGTRLTVT.

This clone was detected only once. J is TRBJ2-7 and V is TRBV27, with D possibly TRBD2 on 5 matching bases. The CDR3 runs 16 residues. The V end lost 6 bases, the J end lost 0 bases, and 18 bases lay between the germline ends. Germline loops: CDR1 MNHEY, CDR2 SMNVEV (reference sequence). The CDR3 DNA reads as TGTGCCAGCAGCCCCTTAAGGCGGGCCCTCTCCTACGAGCAGTACTTC. This codes for CASSPLRRALSYEQYF.

This clone was seen a single time. The rearrangement uses TRBV28 and TRBJ2-7; D uncertain. Germline CDR1 and CDR2: MDHEN and SYDVKM. The CDR3 runs 14 residues. The V gene lost 5 bases and the J gene lost 0 bases, with 11 bases spanning the gap. The CDR3, as DNA: TGTGCCAGCAGTGAACTCAAGAGCTCCTACGAGCAGTACTTC. Its protein is CASSELKSSYEQYF.

The CDR3 DNA reads as TGTGCCAGCAGTGATTTACAAACAGAAAACATTCAGTACTTC. This sequence encodes CASSDLQTENIQYF. The chain recombines TRBV2 with TRBJ2-4; D is undetermined. This CDR3 is built from 14 residues. Germline V gene sequence: CDR1 SNHLY, CDR2 FYNNEI. V was clipped by 3 bases and J by 5 bases, with 11 bases between them. Looking up the rest from reference TRBV2 and TRBJ2-4 gives the full variable domain: EPEVTQTPSHQVTQMGQEVILRCVPISNHLYFYWYRQILGQKVEFLVSFYNNEISEKSEIFDDQFSVERPDGSNFTLKIRSTKLEDSAMYFCASSDLQTENIQYFGAGTRLSVL.

V is TRBV25-1 and J is TRBJ2-5; TRBD1 matches 11 bases. V gave up 4 bases and J gave up 5 bases; unmatched junction bases: 6. The CDR3 runs 15 residues. CDR1 MGHDK and CDR2 SYGVNS come from the germline V gene. The CDR3 DNA sequence: TGTGCCAGCAGTGCGTGGGGACAGGGGGACGAGACCCAGTACTTC. Protein: CASSAWGQGDETQYF.